Listed below are T cell receptor beta chains from one sample, sequenced in a study of OX40 agonist ivuxolimab in advanced cancers. Assay used: immunoSEQ multiplex PCR; TCRdb lists only in-frame clones, some missing. The repertoire holds 80,000 to 85,000 clones, with around 80% as singletons. The sample consisted of CD4+ or CD8+ T cells sorted from blood, taken in a trial of the OX40 agonist ivuxolimab. The source of these receptors is an adult with an advanced solid tumor such as melanoma, head and neck, liver or kidney cancer. CDR3s include the opening cysteine and the closing phenylalanine or tryptophan. The D gene is left open where the match is weak. Clone size is shown for a subset of rows, as once, few, many or a class of expanded clone.

cdr3_aa | cdr3_nt | v_call | d_call | j_call | clone_size
CASSLRGGGYTF | TGTGCCAGCAGTTTACGGGGTGGCGGCTACACCTTC | TRBV28 | - | TRBJ1-2 | -
CASSLDIPGNQPQHF | TGTGCCAGCAGCTTAGATATCCCCGGGAATCAGCCCCAGCATTTT | TRBV11-2 | - | TRBJ1-5 | -
CATSGKTSGGGYNEQFF | TGTGCCACCAGCGGGAAGACTAGCGGAGGGGGCTACAATGAGCAGTTCTTC | TRBV15 | TRBD2 | TRBJ2-1 | -
CASSLEGLGLHTDTQYF | TGCGCCAGCAGCTTAGAGGGGTTGGGCCTTCACACAGATACGCAGTATTTT | TRBV5-1 | - | TRBJ2-3 | -
CSVETSARETQYF | TGCAGCGTTGAAACTAGCGCGAGGGAGACCCAGTACTTC | TRBV29-1 | TRBD2 | TRBJ2-5 | -
CASSLPGRGNTIYF | TGTGCCAGCAGTTTACCAGGGAGAGGAAACACCATATATTTT | TRBV28 | - | TRBJ1-3 | -
CASSFLGRQETQYF | TGTGCCAGCAGTTTCCTGGGGCGACAAGAGACCCAGTACTTC | TRBV27 | - | TRBJ2-5 | -
CASSYSIGTLYNEQFF | TGTGCCAGCAGTTACTCCATCGGGACTCTATACAATGAGCAGTTCTTC | TRBV6-5 | - | TRBJ2-1 | once
CASSQVVPGTDTQYF | TGCGCCAGCAGCCAAGTGGTCCCGGGAACAGATACGCAGTATTTT | TRBV4-1 | - | TRBJ2-3 | -
CASSPYRTGGTDTQYF | TGTGCCAGCAGCCCATACCGGACAGGGGGCACAGATACGCAGTATTTT | TRBV14 | TRBD1 | TRBJ2-3 | -
CASSLRGEQFF | TGTGCCAGCAGTTTGAGGGGGGAGCAGTTCTTC | TRBV28 | - | TRBJ2-1 | -
CASTNRPRGEQYF | TGTGCCAGCACAAACCGACCGCGCGGGGAGCAGTACTTC | TRBV28 | - | TRBJ2-5 | -
CASSVALKGVNTEAFF | TGTGCCAGCAGCGTAGCACTCAAAGGGGTGAACACTGAAGCTTTCTTT | TRBV9 | - | TRBJ1-1 | -
CAWSVSWGPGNTIYF | TGTGCCTGGAGTGTAAGCTGGGGGCCAGGAAACACCATATATTTT | TRBV30 | - | TRBJ1-3 | -
CASSSLAGGTDTQYF | TGTGCCAGCAGCTCACTAGCGGGGGGCACAGATACGCAGTATTTT | TRBV7-8 | TRBD2 | TRBJ2-3 | -
CASSESPGRNSPLHF | TGTGCCAGCAGTGAATCTCCAGGGCGGAATTCACCCCTCCACTTT | TRBV25-1 | - | TRBJ1-6 | -
CASGLGGVGTEAFF | TGTGCTAGTGGTTTAGGGGGAGTGGGCACTGAAGCTTTCTTT | TRBV12-5 | - | TRBJ1-1 | -
CASSQLVAGADEQFF | TGTGCCAGCAGCCAATTAGTCGCAGGGGCCGATGAGCAGTTCTTC | TRBV4-2 | - | TRBJ2-1 | -
CASSLSGEGYEQYF | TGTGCCAGCAGTTTATCAGGGGAGGGCTACGAGCAGTACTTC | TRBV28 | - | TRBJ2-7 | -
CASMEREDYNEQFF | TGTGCCAGCATGGAGCGGGAGGACTACAATGAGCAGTTCTTC | TRBV7-9 | TRBD2 | TRBJ2-1 | -